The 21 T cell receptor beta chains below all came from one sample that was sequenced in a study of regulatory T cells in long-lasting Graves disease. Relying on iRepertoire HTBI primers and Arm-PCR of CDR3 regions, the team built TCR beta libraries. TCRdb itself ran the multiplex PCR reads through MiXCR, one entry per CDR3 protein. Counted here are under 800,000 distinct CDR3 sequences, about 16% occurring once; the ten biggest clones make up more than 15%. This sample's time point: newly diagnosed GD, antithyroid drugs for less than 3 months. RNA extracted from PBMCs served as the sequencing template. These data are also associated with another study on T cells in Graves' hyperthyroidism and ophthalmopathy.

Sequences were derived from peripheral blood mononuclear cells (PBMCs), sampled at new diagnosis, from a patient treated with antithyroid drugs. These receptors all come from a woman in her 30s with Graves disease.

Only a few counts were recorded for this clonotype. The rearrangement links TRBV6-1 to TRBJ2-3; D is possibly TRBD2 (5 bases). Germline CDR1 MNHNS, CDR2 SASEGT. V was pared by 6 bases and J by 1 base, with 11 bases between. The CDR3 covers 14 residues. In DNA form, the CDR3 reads TGTGCCAGCAGGCGGTCGCGGGGCACAGATACGCAGTATTTT. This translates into CASRRSRGTDTQYF.

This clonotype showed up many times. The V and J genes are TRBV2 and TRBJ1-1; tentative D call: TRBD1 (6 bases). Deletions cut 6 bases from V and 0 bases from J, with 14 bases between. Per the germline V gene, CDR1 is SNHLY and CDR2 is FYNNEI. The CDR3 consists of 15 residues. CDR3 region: CASRVGDTMNTEAFF. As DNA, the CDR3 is TGTGCCAGCAGGGTGGGGGACACCATGAACACTGAAGCTTTCTTT.

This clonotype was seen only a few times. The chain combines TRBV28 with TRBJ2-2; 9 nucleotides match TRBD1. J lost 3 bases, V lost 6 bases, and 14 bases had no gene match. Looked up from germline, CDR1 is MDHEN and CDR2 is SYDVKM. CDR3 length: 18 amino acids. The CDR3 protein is CASSFARTGTGHTGELFF. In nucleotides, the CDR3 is TGTGCCAGCAGCTTCGCTAGGACCGGGACAGGGCACACCGGGGAGCTGTTTTTT.

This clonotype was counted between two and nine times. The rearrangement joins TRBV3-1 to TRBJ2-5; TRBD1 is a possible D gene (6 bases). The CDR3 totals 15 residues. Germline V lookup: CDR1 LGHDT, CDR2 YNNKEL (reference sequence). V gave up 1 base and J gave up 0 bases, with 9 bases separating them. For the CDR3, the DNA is TGTGCCAGCAGCCAAGGCCGGACAGACCAAGAGACCCAGTACTTC. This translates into CASSQGRTDQETQYF.

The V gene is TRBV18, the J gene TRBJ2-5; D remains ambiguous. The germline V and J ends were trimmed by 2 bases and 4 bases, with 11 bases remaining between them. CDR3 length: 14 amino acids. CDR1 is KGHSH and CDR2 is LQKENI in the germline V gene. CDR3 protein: CASSPSSMGETQYF. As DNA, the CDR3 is TGTGCCAGCTCACCATCCTCAATGGGAGAGACCCAGTACTTC.

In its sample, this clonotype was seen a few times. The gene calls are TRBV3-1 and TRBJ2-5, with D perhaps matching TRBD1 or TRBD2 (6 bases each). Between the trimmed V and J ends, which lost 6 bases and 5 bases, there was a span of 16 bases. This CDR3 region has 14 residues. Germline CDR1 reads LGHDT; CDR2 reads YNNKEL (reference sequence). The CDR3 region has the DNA TGTGCCAGCAGTACGAGGGGGGCTGGGGAGACCCAGTACTTC. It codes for CASSTRGAGETQYF.

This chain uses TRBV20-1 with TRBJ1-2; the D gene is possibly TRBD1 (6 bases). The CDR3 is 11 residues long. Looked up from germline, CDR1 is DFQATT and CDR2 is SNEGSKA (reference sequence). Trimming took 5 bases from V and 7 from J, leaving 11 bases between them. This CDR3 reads CSAQGPRGYTF. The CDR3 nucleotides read TGCAGTGCTCAGGGGCCACGTGGCTACACCTTC.

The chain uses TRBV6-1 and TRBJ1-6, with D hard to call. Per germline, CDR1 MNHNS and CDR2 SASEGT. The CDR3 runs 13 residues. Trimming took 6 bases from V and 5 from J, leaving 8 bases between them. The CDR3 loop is CASRTLNNSPLHF. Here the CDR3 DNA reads TGTGCCAGCAGGACGTTAAATAATTCACCCCTCCACTTT.

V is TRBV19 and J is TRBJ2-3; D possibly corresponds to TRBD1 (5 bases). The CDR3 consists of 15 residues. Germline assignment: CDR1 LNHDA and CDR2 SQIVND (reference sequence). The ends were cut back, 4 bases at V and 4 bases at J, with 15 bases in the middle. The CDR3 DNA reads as TGTGCCAGTAGTACAGATTGGCAGGGCGCAGATACGCAGTATTTT. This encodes CASSTDWQGADTQYF.

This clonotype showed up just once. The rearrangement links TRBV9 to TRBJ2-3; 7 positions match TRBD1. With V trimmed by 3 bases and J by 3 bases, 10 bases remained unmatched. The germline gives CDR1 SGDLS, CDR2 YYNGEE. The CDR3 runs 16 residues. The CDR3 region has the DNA TGTGCCAGCAGCGAGGGGACAGTGGGCCGGACAGATACGCAGTATTTT. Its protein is CASSEGTVGRTDTQYF.

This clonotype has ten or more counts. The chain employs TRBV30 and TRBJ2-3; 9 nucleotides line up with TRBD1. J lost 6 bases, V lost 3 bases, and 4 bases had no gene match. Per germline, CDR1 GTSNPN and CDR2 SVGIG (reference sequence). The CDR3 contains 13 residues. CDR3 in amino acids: CAWRTGGADTQYF. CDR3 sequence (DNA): TGTGCCTGGAGGACAGGGGGGGCGGATACGCAGTATTTT.

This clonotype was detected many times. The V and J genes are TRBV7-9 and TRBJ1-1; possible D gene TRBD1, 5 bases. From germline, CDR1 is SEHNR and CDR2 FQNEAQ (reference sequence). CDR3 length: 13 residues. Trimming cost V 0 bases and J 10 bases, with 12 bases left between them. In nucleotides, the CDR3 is TGTGCCAGCAGCTTAGCGCACGGGACGGGAGCTTTCTTT. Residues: CASSLAHGTGAFF.

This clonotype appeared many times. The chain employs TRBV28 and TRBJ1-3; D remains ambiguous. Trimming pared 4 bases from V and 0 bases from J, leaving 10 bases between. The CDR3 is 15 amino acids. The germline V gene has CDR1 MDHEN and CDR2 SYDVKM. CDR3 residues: CASSSIKLSGNTIYF. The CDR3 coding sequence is TGTGCCAGCAGTTCAATTAAGCTCTCTGGAAACACCATATATTTT.

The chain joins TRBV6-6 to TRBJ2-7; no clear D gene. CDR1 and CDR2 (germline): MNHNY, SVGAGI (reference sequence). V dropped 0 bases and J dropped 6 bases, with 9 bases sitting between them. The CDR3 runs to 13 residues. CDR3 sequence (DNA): TGTGCCAGCAGTTACTCGCTCTTTAGCGAGCAGTACTTC. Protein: CASSYSLFSEQYF.

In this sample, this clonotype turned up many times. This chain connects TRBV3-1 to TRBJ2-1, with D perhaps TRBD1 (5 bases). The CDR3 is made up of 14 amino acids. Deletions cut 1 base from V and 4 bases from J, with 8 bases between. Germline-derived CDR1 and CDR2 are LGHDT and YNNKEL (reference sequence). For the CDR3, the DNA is TGTGCCAGCAGCCAAGTCCGGACATACAATGAGCAGTTCTTC. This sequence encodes CASSQVRTYNEQFF.

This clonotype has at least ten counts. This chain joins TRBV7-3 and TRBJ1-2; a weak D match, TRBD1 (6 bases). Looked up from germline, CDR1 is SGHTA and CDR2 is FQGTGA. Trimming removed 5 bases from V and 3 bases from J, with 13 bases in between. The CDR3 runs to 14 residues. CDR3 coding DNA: TGTGCCAGCAGCCCAGGGTCAGGGGACTATGGCTACACCTTC. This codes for CASSPGSGDYGYTF.

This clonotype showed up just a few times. The CDR3 is CSAREVLGGDSPLHF. CDR3 coding DNA: TGCAGTGCTAGAGAGGTTCTTGGGGGAGATTCACCCCTCCACTTT. V usage is TRBV20-1 and J usage is TRBJ1-6; a weak D match, TRBD1 (5 bases). Germline CDR1 and CDR2: DFQATT and SNEGSKA (reference sequence). V was cut by 0 bases and J by 8 bases, with 14 bases left in between. CDR3 length: 15 residues.

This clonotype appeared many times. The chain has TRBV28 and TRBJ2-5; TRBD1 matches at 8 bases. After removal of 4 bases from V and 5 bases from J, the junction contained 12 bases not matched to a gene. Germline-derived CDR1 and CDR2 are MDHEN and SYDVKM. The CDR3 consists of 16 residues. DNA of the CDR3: TGTGCCAGCAGTTCGCGACAGGGGCGGCGCCTGGAGACCCAGTACTTC. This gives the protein CASSSRQGRRLETQYF.

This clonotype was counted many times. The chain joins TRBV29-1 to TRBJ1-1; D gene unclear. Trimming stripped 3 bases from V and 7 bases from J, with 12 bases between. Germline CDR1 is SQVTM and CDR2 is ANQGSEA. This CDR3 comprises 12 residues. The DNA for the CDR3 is TGCAGCGTTGATTCGGGGTCGGATGAAGCTTTCTTT. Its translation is CSVDSGSDEAFF.

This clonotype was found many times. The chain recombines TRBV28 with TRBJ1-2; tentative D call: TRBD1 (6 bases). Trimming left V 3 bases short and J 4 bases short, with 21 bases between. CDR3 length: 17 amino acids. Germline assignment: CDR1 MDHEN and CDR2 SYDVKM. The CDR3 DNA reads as TGTGCCAGCAGTTTCCTGACACAGGGTCTGAACGGCTATGGCTACACCTTC. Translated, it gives CASSFLTQGLNGYGYTF.

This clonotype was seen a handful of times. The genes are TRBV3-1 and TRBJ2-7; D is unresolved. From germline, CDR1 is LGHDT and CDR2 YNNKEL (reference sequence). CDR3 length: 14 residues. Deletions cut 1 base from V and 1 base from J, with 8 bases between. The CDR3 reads CASSQAVVSYEQYF. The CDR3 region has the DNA TGTGCCAGCAGCCAAGCAGTAGTGTCCTACGAGCAGTACTTC.